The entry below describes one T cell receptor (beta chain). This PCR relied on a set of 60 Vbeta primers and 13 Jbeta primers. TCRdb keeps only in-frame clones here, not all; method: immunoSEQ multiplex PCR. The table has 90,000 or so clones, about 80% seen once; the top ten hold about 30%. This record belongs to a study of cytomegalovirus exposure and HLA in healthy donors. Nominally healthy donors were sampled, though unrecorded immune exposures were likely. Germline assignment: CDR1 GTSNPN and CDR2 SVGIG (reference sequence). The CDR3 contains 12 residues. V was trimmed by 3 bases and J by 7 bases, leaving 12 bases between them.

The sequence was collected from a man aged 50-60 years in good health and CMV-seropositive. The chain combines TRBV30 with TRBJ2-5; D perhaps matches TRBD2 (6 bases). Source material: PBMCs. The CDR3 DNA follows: TGTGCCTGGAGAGGTCCCGGGGGGACCCAGTACTTC. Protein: CAWRGPGGTQYF.